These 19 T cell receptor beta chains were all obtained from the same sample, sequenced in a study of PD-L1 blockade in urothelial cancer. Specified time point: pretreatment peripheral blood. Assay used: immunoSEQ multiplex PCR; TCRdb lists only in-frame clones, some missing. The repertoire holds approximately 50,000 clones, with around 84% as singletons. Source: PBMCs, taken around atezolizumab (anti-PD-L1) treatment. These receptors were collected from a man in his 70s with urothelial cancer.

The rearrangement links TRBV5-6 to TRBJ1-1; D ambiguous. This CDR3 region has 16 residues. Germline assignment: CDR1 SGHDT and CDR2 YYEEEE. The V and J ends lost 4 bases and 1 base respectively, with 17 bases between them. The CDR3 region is CASSPRRTRGNTEAFF. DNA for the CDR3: TGTGCCAGCAGCCCGAGACGGACCCGGGGGAACACTGAAGCTTTCTTT. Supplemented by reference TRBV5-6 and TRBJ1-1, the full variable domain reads DAGVTQSPTHLIKTRGQQVTLRCSPKSGHDTVSWYQQALGQGPQFIFQYYEEEERQRGNFPDRFSGHQFPNYSSELNVNALLLGDSALYLCASSPRRTRGNTEAFFGQGTRLTVV.

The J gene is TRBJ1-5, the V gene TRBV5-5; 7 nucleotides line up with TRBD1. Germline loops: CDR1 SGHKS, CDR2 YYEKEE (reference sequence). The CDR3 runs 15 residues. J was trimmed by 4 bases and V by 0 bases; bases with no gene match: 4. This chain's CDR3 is CASSLAGQRNQPQHF. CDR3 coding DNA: TGTGCCAGCAGCTTGGCGGGACAGCGAAATCAGCCCCAGCATTTT.

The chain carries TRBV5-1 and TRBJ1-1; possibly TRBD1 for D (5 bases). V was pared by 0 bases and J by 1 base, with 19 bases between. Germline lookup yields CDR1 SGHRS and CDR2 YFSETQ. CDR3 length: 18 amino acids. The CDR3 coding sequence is TGCGCCAGCAGCTTGGGACTTAGTGTGGGGGGGTGGAACACTGAAGCTTTCTTT. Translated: CASSLGLSVGGWNTEAFF.

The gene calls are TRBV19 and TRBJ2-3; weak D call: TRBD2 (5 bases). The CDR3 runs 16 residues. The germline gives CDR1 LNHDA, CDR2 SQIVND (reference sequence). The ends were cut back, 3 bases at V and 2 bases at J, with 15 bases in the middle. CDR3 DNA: TGTGCCAGTAGTATGCGTGGTCGGGGATACACAGATACGCAGTATTTT. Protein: CASSMRGRGYTDTQYF.

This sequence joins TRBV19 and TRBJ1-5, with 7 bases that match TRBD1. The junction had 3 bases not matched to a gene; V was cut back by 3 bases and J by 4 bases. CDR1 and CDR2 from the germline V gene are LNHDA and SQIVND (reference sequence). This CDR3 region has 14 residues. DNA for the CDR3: TGTGCCAGTAGTATGACAGGGTTGAATCAGCCCCAGCATTTT. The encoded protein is CASSMTGLNQPQHF.

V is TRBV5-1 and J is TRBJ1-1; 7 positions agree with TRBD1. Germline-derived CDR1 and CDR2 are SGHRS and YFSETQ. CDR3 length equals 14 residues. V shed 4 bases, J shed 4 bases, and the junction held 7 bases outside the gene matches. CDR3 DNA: TGCGCCAGCAGCATCGGACAGGCCCGCACTGAAGCTTTCTTT. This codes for CASSIGQARTEAFF.

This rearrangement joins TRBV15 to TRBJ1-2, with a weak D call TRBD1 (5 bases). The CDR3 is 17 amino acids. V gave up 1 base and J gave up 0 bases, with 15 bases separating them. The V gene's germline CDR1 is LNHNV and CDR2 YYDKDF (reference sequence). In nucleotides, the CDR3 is TGTGCCACCAGCAGAGGGGTGGACACCCCGCCTAACTATGGCTACACCTTC. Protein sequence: CATSRGVDTPPNYGYTF.

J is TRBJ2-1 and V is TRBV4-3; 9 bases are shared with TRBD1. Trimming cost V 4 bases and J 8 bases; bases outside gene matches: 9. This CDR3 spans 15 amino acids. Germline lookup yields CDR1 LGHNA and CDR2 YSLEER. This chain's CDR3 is CASSLVPGQGYEQFF. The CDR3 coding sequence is TGCGCCAGCAGCCTAGTACCGGGACAGGGATATGAGCAGTTCTTC.

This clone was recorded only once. In DNA form, the CDR3 reads TGTGCCAGCAGCGTGTCAGAGCGGAGCACAGATACGCAGTATTTT. Encoded protein: CASSVSERSTDTQYF. The V and J genes are TRBV9 and TRBJ2-3; TRBD2 is a possible D gene (5 bases). Deletions cut 2 bases from V and 0 bases from J, with 10 bases between. The CDR3 has 15 amino acids. The germline CDR1 and CDR2 sequences are SGDLS and YYNGEE.

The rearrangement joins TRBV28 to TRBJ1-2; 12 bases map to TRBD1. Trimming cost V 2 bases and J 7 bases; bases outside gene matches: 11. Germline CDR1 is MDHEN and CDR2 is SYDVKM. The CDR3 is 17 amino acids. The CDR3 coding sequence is TGTGCCAGCAGTTTAACAGGGCCGGGACAGGGGGCCGCTGGCTACACCTTC. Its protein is CASSLTGPGQGAAGYTF.

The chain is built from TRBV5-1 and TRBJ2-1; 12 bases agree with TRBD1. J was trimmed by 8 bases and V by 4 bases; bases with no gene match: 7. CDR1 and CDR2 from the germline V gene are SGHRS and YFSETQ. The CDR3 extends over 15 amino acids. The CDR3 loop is CASSPGDRGQDEQFF. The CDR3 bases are TGCGCCAGCAGCCCCGGGGACAGGGGGCAGGATGAGCAGTTCTTC.

CDR3 coding DNA: TGCGCCAGCAGCTCTTGGACAGCAAGCTCTGGGGCCAACGTCCTGACTTTC. Encoded protein: CASSSWTASSGANVLTF. The chain employs TRBV4-3 and TRBJ2-6; possibly TRBD1 for D (6 bases). Germline V gene lookup returns CDR1 LGHNA and CDR2 YSLEER. Trimming removed 5 bases at V and 0 bases at J, with 14 bases between. The length of the CDR3 is 17 residues.

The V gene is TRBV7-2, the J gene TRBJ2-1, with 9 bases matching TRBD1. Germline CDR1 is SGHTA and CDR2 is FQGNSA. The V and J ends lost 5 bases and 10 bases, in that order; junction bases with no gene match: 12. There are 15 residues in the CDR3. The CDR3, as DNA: TGTGCCAGCAGCAAAGGGGGGGGGACAGGGAGCGAGCAGTTCTTC. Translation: CASSKGGGTGSEQFF.

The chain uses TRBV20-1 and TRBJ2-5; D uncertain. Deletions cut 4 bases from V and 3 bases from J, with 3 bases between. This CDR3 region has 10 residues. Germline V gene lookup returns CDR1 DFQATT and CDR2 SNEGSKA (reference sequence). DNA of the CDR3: TGCAGTGCTACCGAAGAGACCCAGTACTTC. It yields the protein CSATEETQYF.

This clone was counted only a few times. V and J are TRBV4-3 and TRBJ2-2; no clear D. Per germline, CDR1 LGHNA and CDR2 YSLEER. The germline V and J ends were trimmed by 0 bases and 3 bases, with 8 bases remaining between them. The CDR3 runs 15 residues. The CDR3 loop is CASSQDTSYTGELFF. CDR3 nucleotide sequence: TGCGCCAGCAGCCAAGACACATCCTACACCGGGGAGCTGTTTTTT.

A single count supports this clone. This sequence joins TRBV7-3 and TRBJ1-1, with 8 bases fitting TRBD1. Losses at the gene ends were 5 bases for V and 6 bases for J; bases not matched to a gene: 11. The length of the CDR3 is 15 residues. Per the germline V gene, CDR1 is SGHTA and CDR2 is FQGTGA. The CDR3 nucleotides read TGTGCCAGCAGCCCACAGGGACAGGCGGCCGCTGAAGCTTTCTTT. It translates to CASSPQGQAAAEAFF.

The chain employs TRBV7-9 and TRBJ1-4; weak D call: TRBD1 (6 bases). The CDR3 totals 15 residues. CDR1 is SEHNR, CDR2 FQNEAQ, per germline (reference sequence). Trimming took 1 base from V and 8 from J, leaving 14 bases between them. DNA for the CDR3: TGTGCCAGCAGCTTAGAGGCAGGGGTTGGAGAAAAACTGTTTTTT. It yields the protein CASSLEAGVGEKLFF.

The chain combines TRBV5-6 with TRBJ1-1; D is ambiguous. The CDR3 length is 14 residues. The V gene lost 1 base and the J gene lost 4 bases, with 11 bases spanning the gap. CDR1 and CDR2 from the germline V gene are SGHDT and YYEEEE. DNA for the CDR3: TGTGCCAGCAGCTTGAGGCCCCGGGGCACTGAAGCTTTCTTT. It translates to CASSLRPRGTEAFF.

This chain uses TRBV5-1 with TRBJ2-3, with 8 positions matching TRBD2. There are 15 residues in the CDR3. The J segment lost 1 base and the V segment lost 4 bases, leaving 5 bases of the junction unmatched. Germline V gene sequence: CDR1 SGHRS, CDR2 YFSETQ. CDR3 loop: CASSATGGRTDTQYF. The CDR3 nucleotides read TGCGCCAGCAGCGCAACGGGGGGGCGCACAGATACGCAGTATTTT.